A selection of T cell receptor beta chains follows, all from one sample in a study of T cells in Graves' hyperthyroidism and ophthalmopathy. TCRdb reprocessed the multiplex PCR reads via MiXCR and lists one record per CDR3 protein. The sample lists about 160,000 distinct CDR3 sequences; 9.4% were seen once. Sample: blood. These receptors all stem from a woman aged 18-29 years with Graves' hyperthyroidism that later progressed to Graves' ophthalmopathy. CDR3s include the opening cysteine and the closing phenylalanine or tryptophan. The D gene is left open where the match is weak. Clone size is given for some rows only: seen once, a few or many times, or a class if the clone is expanded.

d_gene: .
j_gene: TRBJ1-1
abundance: many
v_gene: TRBV7-8
CDR3aa: CASSLVNGFPMNTEAFF
CDR3nt: TGTGCCAGCAGCTTAGTCAACGGGTTCCCAATGAACACTGAAGCTTTCTTT

d_gene: TRBD1
j_gene: TRBJ2-2
abundance: many
v_gene: TRBV29-1
CDR3aa: CSVRQGPGELFF
CDR3nt: TGCAGCGTCAGACAGGGCCCCGGGGAGCTGTTTTTT

d_gene: .
j_gene: TRBJ1-4
abundance: many
v_gene: TRBV6-6
CDR3aa: CASSYGEVTNEKLFF
CDR3nt: TGTGCCAGCAGTTACGGAGAGGTGACTAATGAAAAACTGTTTTTT

d_gene: .
j_gene: TRBJ1-6
abundance: many
v_gene: TRBV12-3/TRBV12-4
CDR3aa: CASRAGRPYNSPLHF
CDR3nt: TGTGCCAGCAGAGCCGGACGGCCCTATAATTCACCCCTCCACTTT

d_gene: TRBD2
j_gene: TRBJ2-3
abundance: many
v_gene: TRBV5-5
CDR3aa: CASSYGTSGGTDTQYF
CDR3nt: TGTGCCAGCAGCTACGGGACTAGCGGGGGCACAGATACGCAGTATTTT

d_gene: TRBD1
j_gene: TRBJ2-2
abundance: many
v_gene: TRBV5-1
CDR3aa: CASSFGQGANTGELFF
CDR3nt: TGCGCCAGCAGCTTCGGACAGGGGGCGAACACCGGGGAGCTGTTTTTT

d_gene: TRBD1
j_gene: TRBJ2-5
abundance: many
v_gene: TRBV11-3
CDR3aa: CASSLTGGFETQYF
CDR3nt: TGTGCCAGCAGCCTAACAGGGGGCTTTGAGACCCAGTACTTC

d_gene: TRBD1
j_gene: TRBJ1-1
abundance: few
v_gene: TRBV25-1
CDR3aa: CASSEYGTGQAEAFF
CDR3nt: TGTGCCAGCAGTGAATATGGGACAGGACAGGCTGAAGCTTTCTTT

d_gene: .
j_gene: TRBJ1-5
abundance: many
v_gene: TRBV6-2/TRBV6-3
CDR3aa: CASSSWTANQPQHF
CDR3nt: TGTGCCAGCAGTTCCTGGACAGCTAATCAGCCCCAGCATTTT

d_gene: .
j_gene: TRBJ1-2
abundance: many
v_gene: TRBV9
CDR3aa: CASSVGAGGNYGYTF
CDR3nt: TGTGCCAGCAGCGTCGGGGCCGGGGGTAACTATGGCTACACCTTC

d_gene: TRBD2
j_gene: TRBJ2-1
abundance: many
v_gene: TRBV27
CDR3aa: CASQEQGLAGISYNEQFF
CDR3nt: TGTGCCAGCCAGGAACAAGGACTAGCGGGGATCTCCTACAATGAGCAGTTCTTC

d_gene: .
j_gene: TRBJ1-2
abundance: .
v_gene: TRBV29-1
CDR3aa: CSTQDGAGHYGYTF
CDR3nt: TGCAGCACCCAGGATGGGGCAGGGCACTATGGCTACACCTTC

d_gene: .
j_gene: TRBJ2-2
abundance: many
v_gene: TRBV19
CDR3aa: CASSIEGSRRTGELFF
CDR3nt: TGTGCCAGTAGTATTGAGGGGTCTAGGCGAACCGGGGAGCTGTTTTTT

d_gene: .
j_gene: TRBJ2-7
abundance: many
v_gene: TRBV4-1
CDR3aa: CASSQELGAPYEQYF
CDR3nt: TGCGCCAGCAGCCAAGAACTGGGTGCTCCCTACGAGCAGTACTTC

d_gene: .
j_gene: TRBJ2-7
abundance: many
v_gene: TRBV2
CDR3aa: CASSEYTGATYEQYF
CDR3nt: TGTGCCAGCAGCGAATACACCGGGGCCACCTACGAGCAGTACTTC

d_gene: TRBD1
j_gene: TRBJ1-2
abundance: many
v_gene: TRBV27
CDR3aa: CASRDNRGNYYGYTF
CDR3nt: TGTGCCAGCAGGGATAACAGGGGGAACTACTATGGCTACACCTTC

d_gene: TRBD1
j_gene: TRBJ1-2
abundance: many
v_gene: TRBV6-1
CDR3aa: CASSQRQGKDLYGYTF
CDR3nt: TGTGCCAGCAGTCAACGACAGGGAAAAGACCTTTATGGCTACACCTTC

d_gene: TRBD1
j_gene: TRBJ1-6
abundance: many
v_gene: TRBV25-1
CDR3aa: CASSDTGVSPLHF
CDR3nt: TGTGCCAGCAGCGATACAGGGGTTTCACCCCTCCACTTT

d_gene: .
j_gene: TRBJ1-5
abundance: many
v_gene: TRBV20-1
CDR3aa: CSALTPRENQPQHF
CDR3nt: TGCAGTGCTTTGACCCCCCGGGAAAATCAGCCCCAGCATTTT

d_gene: .
j_gene: TRBJ1-1
abundance: many
v_gene: TRBV19
CDR3aa: CASHLGNTEAFF
CDR3nt: TGTGCCAGTCACCTTGGGAACACTGAAGCTTTCTTT

d_gene: .
j_gene: TRBJ1-5
abundance: many
v_gene: TRBV7-8
CDR3aa: CASTPTGHNQPQHF
CDR3nt: TGTGCCAGCACACCGACAGGCCACAATCAGCCCCAGCATTTT

d_gene: .
j_gene: TRBJ1-6
abundance: many
v_gene: TRBV12-3/TRBV12-4
CDR3aa: CASLSSYNSPLHF
CDR3nt: TGTGCCAGCCTTAGCTCCTATAATTCACCCCTCCACTTT

d_gene: .
j_gene: TRBJ1-4
abundance: many
v_gene: TRBV12-3/TRBV12-4
CDR3aa: CASSSEGYEKLFF
CDR3nt: TGTGCCAGCAGTTCTGAGGGGTATGAAAAACTGTTTTTT

d_gene: .
j_gene: TRBJ1-4
abundance: many
v_gene: TRBV6-1
CDR3aa: CASSEAPGGKLFF
CDR3nt: TGTGCCAGCAGTGAAGCCCCTGGCGGAAAACTGTTTTTT

d_gene: .
j_gene: TRBJ2-7
abundance: many
v_gene: TRBV30
CDR3aa: CAWSVRDRNYEQYF
CDR3nt: TGTGCCTGGAGTGTACGAGACAGGAATTACGAGCAGTACTTC

d_gene: .
j_gene: TRBJ2-3
abundance: many
v_gene: TRBV12-3/TRBV12-4
CDR3aa: CASRRTTDTQYF
CDR3nt: TGTGCCAGCAGGCGGACCACAGATACGCAGTATTTT

d_gene: TRBD1
j_gene: TRBJ2-5
abundance: many
v_gene: TRBV10-2
CDR3aa: CASRQGVSETQYF
CDR3nt: TGCGCCAGCAGACAGGGGGTCTCGGAGACCCAGTACTTC

d_gene: .
j_gene: TRBJ2-1
abundance: .
v_gene: TRBV6-1
CDR3aa: CASSEARSNEQFF
CDR3nt: TGTGCCAGCAGTGAAGCGCGGAGCAATGAGCAGTTCTTC

d_gene: TRBD1
j_gene: TRBJ1-2
abundance: many
v_gene: TRBV28
CDR3aa: CASSLGQGFSGYTF
CDR3nt: TGTGCCAGCAGCCTGGGACAGGGATTCTCCGGCTACACCTTC